The 23 T cell receptor beta chains below were found in one sample sequenced in a study of T cell responses to AZD1222 COVID-19 vaccine. Sequencing used immunoSEQ multiplex PCR; TCRdb keeps in-frame clones, though not all of them. The sample yields some 120,000 clones, 94% seen once. Sequenced material: peripheral blood, taken on day 0 of AZD1222 vaccination. Receptors were obtained from an adult in good health.

The chain has TRBV3-1 (or the pseudogene TRBV3-2) and TRBJ1-2; D gene uncertain. The CDR3 is 16 residues long. Trimming removed 1 base from V and 6 bases from J, with 18 bases in between. Germline CDR1 reads LGHDT; CDR2 reads YNNKEL (reference sequence). The CDR3 region is CASSQGFGPARDGYTF. CDR3 nucleotides: TGTGCCAGCAGCCAAGGATTTGGCCCCGCGAGGGATGGCTACACCTTC.

The chain combines TRBV6-5 with TRBJ2-7; D assignment may be TRBD1 or TRBD2 (5 bases each). Germline CDR1 and CDR2: MNHEY and SVGAGI. Trimming left V 4 bases short and J 2 bases short, with 15 bases between. This CDR3 contains 15 residues. CDR3 loop: CASSSAGTDTYEQYF. CDR3 DNA sequence: TGTGCCAGCAGTTCCGCCGGGACGGATACCTACGAGCAGTACTTC.

J is TRBJ1-4 and V is TRBV6-5; no definite D call. The V end lost 3 bases, the J end lost 2 bases, and 7 bases lay between the germline ends. This CDR3 comprises 14 residues. Germline V gene data show CDR1 as MNHEY and CDR2 as SVGAGI. CDR3 sequence (DNA): TGTGCCAGCAGTTATCGGCGTACTAATGAAAAACTGTTTTTT. Amino acids: CASSYRRTNEKLFF.

The chain employs TRBV30 and TRBJ2-7, with D perhaps matching TRBD2 (5 bases). V was trimmed by 3 bases and J by 3 bases, leaving 18 bases between them. Germline V gene sequence: CDR1 GTSNPN, CDR2 SVGIG (reference sequence). This CDR3 is 15 amino acids long. CDR3 bases: TGTGCCTGGAGCGATCTAGCTCTGGAATTCTACGAGCAGTACTTC. This encodes CAWSDLALEFYEQYF.

The gene calls are TRBV19 and TRBJ1-2; maybe TRBD1 (5 bases). Trimming stripped 3 bases from V and 5 bases from J, with 16 bases between. Germline V gene lookup returns CDR1 LNHDA and CDR2 SQIVND (reference sequence). The CDR3 loop spans 15 amino acids. This chain's CDR3 is CASSIEASGSYGYTF. CDR3 DNA: TGTGCCAGTAGTATTGAGGCCTCAGGGTCTTATGGCTACACCTTC. The full variable domain, rest sourced from reference TRBV19 and TRBJ1-2, is DGGITQSPKYLFRKEGQNVTLSCEQNLNHDAMYWYRQDPGQGLRLIYYSQIVNDFQKGDIAEGYSVSREKKESFPLTVTSAQKNPTAFYLCASSIEASGSYGYTFGSGTRLTVV.

The chain combines TRBV7-9 with TRBJ2-1; weak D call: TRBD2 (5 bases). This CDR3 is built from 16 residues. The germline gives CDR1 SEHNR, CDR2 FQNEAQ (reference sequence). The V and J ends lost 0 bases and 2 bases respectively, with 11 bases between them. The CDR3, as DNA: TGTGCCAGCAGCTTAGCGGGGAGTCCTCCCTACAATGAGCAGTTCTTC. It yields the protein CASSLAGSPPYNEQFF.

This chain connects TRBV5-8 to TRBJ1-2; the D is unclear. Trimming removed 0 bases at V and 5 bases at J, with 11 bases between. This CDR3 spans 14 amino acids. Germline values: CDR1 SGHTS, CDR2 YDEGEE. CDR3 residues: CASSLARHPYGYTF. The CDR3 nucleotides read TGTGCCAGCAGCTTGGCTAGGCACCCATATGGCTACACCTTC.

The chain carries TRBV5-5 and TRBJ1-3; TRBD1 matches at 7 bases. The length of the CDR3 is 15 residues. Germline V gives CDR1 SGHKS, CDR2 YYEKEE (reference sequence). J was trimmed by 3 bases and V by 4 bases; bases with no gene match: 7. CDR3 protein: CASSRGQAFGNTIYF. The CDR3 DNA is TGTGCCAGCAGCCGAGGACAGGCCTTTGGAAACACCATATATTTT.

The CDR3 loop reads CSVRLNYEQYF. DNA for the CDR3: TGCAGCGTCCGGCTAAACTACGAGCAGTACTTC. This chain links TRBV29-1 with TRBJ2-7, with D uncertain. V lost 6 bases to trimming and J lost 3 bases, with 9 bases between them. This CDR3 is 11 amino acids long. Germline assignment: CDR1 SQVTM and CDR2 ANQGSEA.

V is TRBV28 and J is TRBJ2-1, with 7 bases that match TRBD2. Germline CDR1 is MDHEN and CDR2 is SYDVKM. The J segment lost 9 bases and the V segment lost 5 bases, leaving 13 bases of the junction unmatched. The CDR3 length is 15 residues. The chain's CDR3 is CASSPRGVAGGEQFF. As DNA, the CDR3 is TGTGCCAGCAGTCCCCGGGGGGTGGCAGGCGGTGAGCAGTTCTTC.

This chain uses TRBV7-8 with TRBJ2-3, with 10 bases identical to TRBD2. The V gene's germline CDR1 is SGHVS and CDR2 FQNEAQ. The V segment lost 5 bases and the J segment 1 base; nucleotides outside the gene matches: 12. The CDR3 runs to 18 residues. The CDR3 sequence is CASSPTSGTHLGTDTQYF. In DNA form, the CDR3 reads TGTGCCAGCAGCCCAACTAGCGGGACTCATTTAGGCACAGATACGCAGTATTTT. Supplemented by reference TRBV7-8 and TRBJ2-3, the full variable domain reads GAGVSQSPRYKVAKRGQDVALRCDPISGHVSLFWYQQALGQGPEFLTYFQNEAQLDKSGLPSDRFFAERPEGSVSTLKIQRTQQEDSAVYLCASSPTSGTHLGTDTQYFGPGTRLTVL.

V is TRBV7-2 and J is TRBJ2-1; 7 nucleotides line up with TRBD1. With V trimmed by 5 bases and J by 8 bases, 3 bases remained unmatched. This CDR3 has 12 residues. From germline, CDR1 is SGHTA and CDR2 FQGNSA. The CDR3 DNA is TGTGCCAGCAGCCGGCAGGGGGATGAGCAGTTCTTC. Translation gives CASSRQGDEQFF.

The V call is TRBV5-1, the J call TRBJ2-7, with 8 bases lining up with TRBD1. From germline, CDR1 is SGHRS and CDR2 YFSETQ. The CDR3 has 14 residues. Trimming removed 7 bases from V and 2 bases from J; junction bases left unmatched: 8. The CDR3, as DNA: TGCGCCAGCGCGGAACAGGGGGGCACCTACGAGCAGTACTTC. Residues: CASAEQGGTYEQYF. The whole variable domain, remainder taken from reference TRBV5-1 and TRBJ2-7, is KAGVTQTPRYLIKTRGQQVTLSCSPISGHRSVSWYQQTPGQGLQFLFEYFSETQRNKGNFPGRFSGRQFSNSRSEMNVSTLELGDSALYLCASAEQGGTYEQYFGPGTRLTVT.

This sequence joins TRBV11-3 and TRBJ2-1, with 15 nucleotides matching TRBD2. The CDR3 loop spans 18 amino acids. With 5 bases clipped from V and 10 bases from J, the junction kept 15 bases outside the gene matches. Germline-derived CDR1 and CDR2 are SGHNT and YENEEA. The CDR3 nucleotides are TGTGCCAGCAGCGTCCGGGACACGGGACTAGCGGGAGGAGGAGAGCAGTTCTTC. Encoded protein: CASSVRDTGLAGGGEQFF.

The J gene is TRBJ1-1, the V gene TRBV7-9; the D gene is possibly TRBD1 (5 bases). Germline V CDR1 and CDR2: SEHNR, FQNEAQ (reference sequence). The CDR3 is 15 amino acids. The germline V and J ends were trimmed by 5 bases and 2 bases, with 15 bases remaining between them. The CDR3 protein is CASSPGTWGNTEAFF. The CDR3 bases are TGTGCCAGCAGCCCCGGGACCTGGGGAAACACTGAAGCTTTCTTT.

This clone has only one observation. The chain has TRBV3-1 (or the pseudogene TRBV3-2) and TRBJ2-3; unclear D gene. The V end lost 0 bases, the J end lost 3 bases, and 10 bases lay between the germline ends. Germline assignment: CDR1 LGHDT and CDR2 YNNKEL (reference sequence). The CDR3 covers 15 residues. CDR3 DNA sequence: TGTGCCAGCAGCCAAGAAGGTAAAGGGACAGATACGCAGTATTTT. Translated: CASSQEGKGTDTQYF.

This clone has just one count. The rearrangement links TRBV28 to TRBJ1-5, with D unresolved. The CDR3 totals 16 residues. The V end was cut by 3 bases, the J end by 7 bases, with 19 bases between. The germline gives CDR1 MDHEN, CDR2 SYDVKM. CDR3 in DNA: TGTGCCAGCAGTTTTTATTTGGGGAGTAGTAGCCAGCCCCAGCATTTT. Amino acids: CASSFYLGSSSQPQHF.

This rearrangement joins TRBV2 to TRBJ1-1; possibly TRBD1 for D (5 bases). The V end was cut by 2 bases, the J end by 4 bases, with 11 bases between. This CDR3 comprises 14 residues. The V gene's germline CDR1 is SNHLY and CDR2 FYNNEI. The CDR3 nucleotides are TGTGCCAGCAGTGAACCAGGGAGGGGCACTGAAGCTTTCTTT. Its protein is CASSEPGRGTEAFF.

The chain has TRBV30 and TRBJ1-1; no firm D call. V lost 0 bases and J lost 4, with 12 bases in between. CDR3 length: 14 amino acids. CDR1 and CDR2 from the germline V gene are GTSNPN and SVGIG (reference sequence). DNA of the CDR3: TGTGCCTGGAGTGTACACTCGAGAGGCACTGAAGCTTTCTTT. It encodes CAWSVHSRGTEAFF.

The chain couples TRBV2 to TRBJ2-3, with no clear D. V lost 6 bases, J lost 0 bases, and 13 bases lay in between. The CDR3 consists of 15 residues. Germline CDR1 reads SNHLY; CDR2 reads FYNNEI. The CDR3 DNA follows: TGTGCCAGCAGGGTCGTTGGGTCAAGCACAGATACGCAGTATTTT. Its protein product is CASRVVGSSTDTQYF.

This clone was seen a few times. The V and J genes are TRBV19 and TRBJ2-2; D is uncertain. Trimming cost V 7 bases and J 0 bases, with 12 bases left between them. This CDR3 comprises 15 residues. Looked up from germline, CDR1 is LNHDA and CDR2 is SQIVND (reference sequence). In DNA form, the CDR3 reads TGTGCCAGTACTCTATCGGCCGCGAACACCGGGGAGCTGTTTTTT. This gives the protein CASTLSAANTGELFF.

V gene TRBV4-1 combines with J gene TRBJ1-1, with unresolved D. CDR1 is MGHRA, CDR2 YSYEKL, per germline. The V and J ends lost 0 bases and 6 bases respectively, with 8 bases between them. The CDR3 is made up of 13 amino acids. For the CDR3, the DNA is TGCGCCAGCAGCCAAGAGCCTCGGGCTGAAGCTTTCTTT. It yields the protein CASSQEPRAEAFF.

The chain links TRBV7-9 to TRBJ2-2; TRBD1 aligns across 9 bases. V shed 8 bases, J shed 1 base, and the junction held 17 bases outside the gene matches. The CDR3 has 19 amino acids. CDR1 SEHNR and CDR2 FQNEAQ come from the germline V gene (reference sequence). CDR3 in amino acids: CASSGSWRVGQGNTGELFF. DNA for the CDR3: TGTGCCAGCTCCGGATCCTGGAGGGTGGGACAGGGGAACACCGGGGAGCTGTTTTTT.